This TCR beta chain emerged from a study of radiotherapy plus CTLA-4 blockade in lung cancer. General study results and limits: Radiotherapy was combined with ipilimumab, and tumor-derived TCR clones then expanded in blood.

The table came from immunoSEQ multiplex PCR; TCRdb's copy has only in-frame clones and leaves some out. The table has about 91,000 clones, about 78% seen once. The germline V gene encodes CDR1 MNHEY and CDR2 SMNVEV (reference sequence). This CDR3 has 15 residues. Between the trimmed V and J ends, which lost 4 bases and 3 bases, there was a span of 16 bases. Notes on this clone: Its target is unknown.

Sequencing used peripheral blood, obtained from a patient treated with radiotherapy plus ipilimumab. The V gene is TRBV27, the J gene TRBJ2-7, with D perhaps matching TRBD1 (7 bases). The TCR was taken from a human donor with non-small cell lung cancer that progressed on radiotherapy plus ipilimumab. The CDR3 sequence: CASSYQQGRYYEQYF. CDR3 sequence (DNA): TGTGCCAGCAGTTACCAACAGGGGAGGTACTACGAGCAGTACTTC.